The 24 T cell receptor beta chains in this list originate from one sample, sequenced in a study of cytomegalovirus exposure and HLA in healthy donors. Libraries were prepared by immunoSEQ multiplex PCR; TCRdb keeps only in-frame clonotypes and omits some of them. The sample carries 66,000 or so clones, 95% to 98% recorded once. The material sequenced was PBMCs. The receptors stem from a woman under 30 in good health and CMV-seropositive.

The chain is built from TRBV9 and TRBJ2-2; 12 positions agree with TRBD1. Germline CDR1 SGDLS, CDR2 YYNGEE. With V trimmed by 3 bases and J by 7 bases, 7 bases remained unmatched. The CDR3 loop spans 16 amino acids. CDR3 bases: TGTGCCAGCAGCGCCCCGGGACAGGGGGCGATCGGGGAGCTGTTTTTT. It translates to CASSAPGQGAIGELFF. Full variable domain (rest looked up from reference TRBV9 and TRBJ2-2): DSGVTQTPKHLITATGQRVTLRCSPRSGDLSVYWYQQSLDQGLQFLIQYYNGEERAKGNILERFSAQQFPDLHSELNLSSLELGDSALYFCASSAPGQGAIGELFFGEGSRLTVL.

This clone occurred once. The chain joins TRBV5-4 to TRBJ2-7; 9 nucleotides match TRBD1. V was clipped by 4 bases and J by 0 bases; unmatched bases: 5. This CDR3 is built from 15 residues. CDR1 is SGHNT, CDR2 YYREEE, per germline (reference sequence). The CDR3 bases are TGTGCCAGCAGCCCGGGACAGGGAATCTCCTACGAGCAGTACTTC. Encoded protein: CASSPGQGISYEQYF.

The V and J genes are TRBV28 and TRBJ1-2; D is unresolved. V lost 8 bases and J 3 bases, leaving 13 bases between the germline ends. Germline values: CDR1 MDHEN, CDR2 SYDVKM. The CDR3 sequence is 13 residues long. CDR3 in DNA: TGTGCCAGCGTTCCCGGCGGGGACTATGGCTACACCTTC. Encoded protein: CASVPGGDYGYTF.

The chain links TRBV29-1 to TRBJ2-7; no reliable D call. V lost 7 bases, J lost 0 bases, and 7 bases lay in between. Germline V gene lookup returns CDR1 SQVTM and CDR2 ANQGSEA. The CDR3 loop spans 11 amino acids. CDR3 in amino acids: CSAVSSYEQYF. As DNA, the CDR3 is TGCAGCGCCGTCAGCTCCTACGAGCAGTACTTC.

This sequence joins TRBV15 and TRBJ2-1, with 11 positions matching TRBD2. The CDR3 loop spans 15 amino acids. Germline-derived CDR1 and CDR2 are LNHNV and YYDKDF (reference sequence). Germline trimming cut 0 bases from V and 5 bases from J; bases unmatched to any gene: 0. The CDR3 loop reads CATSRELAGDNEQFF. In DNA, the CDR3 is TGTGCCACCAGCAGAGAACTAGCGGGAGACAATGAGCAGTTCTTC. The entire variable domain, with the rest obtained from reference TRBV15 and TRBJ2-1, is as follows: DAMVIQNPRYQVTQFGKPVTLSCSQTLNHNVMYWYQQKSSQAPKLLFHYYDKDFNNEADTPDNFQSRRPNTSFCFLDIRSPGLGDTAMYLCATSRELAGDNEQFFGPGTRLTVL.

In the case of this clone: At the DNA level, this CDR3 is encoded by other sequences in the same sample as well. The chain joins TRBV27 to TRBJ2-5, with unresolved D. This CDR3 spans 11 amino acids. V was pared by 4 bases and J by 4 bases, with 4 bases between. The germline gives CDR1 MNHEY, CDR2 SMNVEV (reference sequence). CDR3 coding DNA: TGTGCCAGCAGTTCGGGAGAGACCCAGTACTTC. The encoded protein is CASSSGETQYF.

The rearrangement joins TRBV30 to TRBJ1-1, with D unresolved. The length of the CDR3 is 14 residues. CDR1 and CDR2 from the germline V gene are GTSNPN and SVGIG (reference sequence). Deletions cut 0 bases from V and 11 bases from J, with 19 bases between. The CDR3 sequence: CAWSVTQRGGPAFF. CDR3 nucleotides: TGTGCCTGGAGTGTAACGCAGCGAGGAGGTCCCGCTTTCTTT. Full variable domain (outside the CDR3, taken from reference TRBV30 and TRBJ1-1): SQTIHQWPATLVQPVGSPLSLECTVEGTSNPNLYWYRQAAGRGLQLLFYSVGIGQISSEVPQNLSASRPQDRQFILSSKKLLLSDSGFYLCAWSVTQRGGPAFFGQGTRLTVV.

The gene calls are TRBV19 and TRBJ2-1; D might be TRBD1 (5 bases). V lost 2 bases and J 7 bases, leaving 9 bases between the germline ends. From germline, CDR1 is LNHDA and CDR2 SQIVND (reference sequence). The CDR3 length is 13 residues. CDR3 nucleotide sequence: TGTGCCAGTAGTATAACGAAGGGGAATGAGCAGTTCTTC. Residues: CASSITKGNEQFF.

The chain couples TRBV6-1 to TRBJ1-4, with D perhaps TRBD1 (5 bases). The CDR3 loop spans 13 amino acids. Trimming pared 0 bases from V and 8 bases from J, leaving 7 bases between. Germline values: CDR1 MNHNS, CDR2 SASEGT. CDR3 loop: CASSEATDEKLFF. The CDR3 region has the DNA TGTGCCAGCAGTGAAGCGACAGACGAAAAACTGTTTTTT.

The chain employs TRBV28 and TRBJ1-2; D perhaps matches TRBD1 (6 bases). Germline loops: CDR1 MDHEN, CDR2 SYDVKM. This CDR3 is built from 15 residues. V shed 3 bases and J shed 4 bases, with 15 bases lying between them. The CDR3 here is CASSFPRGRTYGYTF. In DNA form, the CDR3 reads TGTGCCAGCAGTTTCCCCAGGGGCAGGACCTATGGCTACACCTTC.

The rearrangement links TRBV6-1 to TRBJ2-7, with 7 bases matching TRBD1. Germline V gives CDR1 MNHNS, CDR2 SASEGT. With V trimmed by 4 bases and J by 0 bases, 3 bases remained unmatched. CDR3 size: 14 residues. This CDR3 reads CASSVRDSSYEQYF. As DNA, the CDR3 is TGTGCCAGCAGTGTAAGGGACAGCTCCTACGAGCAGTACTTC.

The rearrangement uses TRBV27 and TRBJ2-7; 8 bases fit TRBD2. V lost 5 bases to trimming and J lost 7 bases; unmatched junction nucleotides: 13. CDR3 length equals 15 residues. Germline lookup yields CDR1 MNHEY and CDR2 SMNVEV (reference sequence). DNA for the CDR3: TGTGCCAGCAGTGGCACGGCGGGAGGTTCCGGGGAGCAGTACTTC. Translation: CASSGTAGGSGEQYF.

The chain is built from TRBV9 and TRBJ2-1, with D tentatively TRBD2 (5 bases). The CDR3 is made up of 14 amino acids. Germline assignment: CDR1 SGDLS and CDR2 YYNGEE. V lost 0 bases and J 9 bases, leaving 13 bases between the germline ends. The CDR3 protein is CASSVVPGVGEQFF. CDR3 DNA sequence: TGTGCCAGCAGCGTAGTTCCCGGGGTGGGTGAGCAGTTCTTC.

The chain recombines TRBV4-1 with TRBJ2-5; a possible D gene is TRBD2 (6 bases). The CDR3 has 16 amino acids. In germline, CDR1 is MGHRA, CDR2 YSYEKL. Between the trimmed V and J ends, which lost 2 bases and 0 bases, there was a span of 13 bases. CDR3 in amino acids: CASSQSPRDYQETQYF. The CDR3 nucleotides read TGCGCCAGCAGCCAATCCCCCCGGGACTACCAAGAGACCCAGTACTTC.

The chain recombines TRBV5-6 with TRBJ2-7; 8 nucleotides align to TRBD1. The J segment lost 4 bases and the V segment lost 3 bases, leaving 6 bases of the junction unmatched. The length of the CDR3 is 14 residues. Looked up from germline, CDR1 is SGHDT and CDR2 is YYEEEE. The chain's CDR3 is CASSSGQETYEQYF. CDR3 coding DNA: TGTGCCAGCAGCTCGGGACAGGAAACATACGAGCAGTACTTC.

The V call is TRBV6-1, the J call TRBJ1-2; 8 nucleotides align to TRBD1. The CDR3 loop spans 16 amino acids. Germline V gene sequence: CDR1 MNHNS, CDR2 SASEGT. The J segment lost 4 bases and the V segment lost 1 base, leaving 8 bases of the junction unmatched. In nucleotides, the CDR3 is TGTGCCAGCAGTGAAGAGGCAGGGGGCGGGATCTATGGCTACACCTTC. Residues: CASSEEAGGGIYGYTF.

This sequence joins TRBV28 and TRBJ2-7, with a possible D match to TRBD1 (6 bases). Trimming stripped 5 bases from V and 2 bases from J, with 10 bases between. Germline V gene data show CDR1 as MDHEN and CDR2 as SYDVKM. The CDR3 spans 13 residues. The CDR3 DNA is TGTGCCAGCAGTATACAGGGCCCCTACGAGCAGTACTTC. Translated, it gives CASSIQGPYEQYF.

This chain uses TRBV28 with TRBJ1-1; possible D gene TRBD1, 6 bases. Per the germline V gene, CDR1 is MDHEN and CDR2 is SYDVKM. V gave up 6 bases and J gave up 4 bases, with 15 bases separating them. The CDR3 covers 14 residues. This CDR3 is CASSLSRGITEAFF. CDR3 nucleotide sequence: TGTGCCAGCAGCCTTAGCAGGGGTATCACTGAAGCTTTCTTT.

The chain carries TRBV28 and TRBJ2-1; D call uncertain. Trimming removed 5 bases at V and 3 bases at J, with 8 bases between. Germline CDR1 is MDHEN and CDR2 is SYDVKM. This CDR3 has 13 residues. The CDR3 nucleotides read TGTGCCAGCAGTCCAGTATACTACAATGAGCAGTTCTTC. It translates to CASSPVYYNEQFF.

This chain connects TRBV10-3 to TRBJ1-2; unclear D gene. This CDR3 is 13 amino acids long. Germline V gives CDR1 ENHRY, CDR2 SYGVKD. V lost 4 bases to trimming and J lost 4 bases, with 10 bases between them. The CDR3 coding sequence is TGTGCCATCAGTGTCAGCGGGAGCTATGGCTACACCTTC. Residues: CAISVSGSYGYTF.

This CDR3 is CASSRGSYYEQYF. The CDR3 bases are TGTGCCAGCTCGCGGGGAAGTTACTACGAGCAGTACTTC. This chain uses TRBV6-5 with TRBJ2-7; D is perhaps TRBD2 (6 bases). Between the trimmed V and J ends, which lost 8 bases and 3 bases, there was a span of 14 bases. The germline gives CDR1 MNHEY, CDR2 SVGAGI. This CDR3 has 13 amino acids.

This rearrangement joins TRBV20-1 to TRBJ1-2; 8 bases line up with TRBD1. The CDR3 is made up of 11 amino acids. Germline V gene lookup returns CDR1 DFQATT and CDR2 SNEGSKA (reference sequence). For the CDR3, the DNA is TGCAGCTACAGGGGGGACTATGGCTACACCTTC. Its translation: CSYRGDYGYTF.

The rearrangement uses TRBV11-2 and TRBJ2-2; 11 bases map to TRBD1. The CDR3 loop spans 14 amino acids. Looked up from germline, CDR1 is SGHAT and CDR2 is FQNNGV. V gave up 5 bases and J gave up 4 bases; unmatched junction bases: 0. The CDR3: CASSGTGGTGELFF. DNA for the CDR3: TGTGCCAGCAGCGGGACAGGGGGCACCGGGGAGCTGTTTTTT. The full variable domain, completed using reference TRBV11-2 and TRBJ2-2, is EAGVAQSPRYKIIEKRQSVAFWCNPISGHATLYWYQQILGQGPKLLIQFQNNGVVDDSQLPKDRFSAERLKGVDSTLKIQPAKLEDSAVYLCASSGTGGTGELFFGEGSRLTVL.

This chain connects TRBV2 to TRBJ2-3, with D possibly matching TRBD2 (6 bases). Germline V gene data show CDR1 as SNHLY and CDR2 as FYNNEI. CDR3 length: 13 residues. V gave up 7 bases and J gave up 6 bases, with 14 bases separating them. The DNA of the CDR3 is TGTGCCAGCAATCGCGGGATCAGGGATACGCAGTATTTT. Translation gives CASNRGIRDTQYF. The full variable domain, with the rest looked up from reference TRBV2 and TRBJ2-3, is EPEVTQTPSHQVTQMGQEVILRCVPISNHLYFYWYRQILGQKVEFLVSFYNNEISEKSEIFDDQFSVERPDGSNFTLKIRSTKLEDSAMYFCASNRGIRDTQYFGPGTRLTVL.